A single T cell receptor (beta chain) is shown here with its context. The antigen this receptor binds is unknown. Base qualities are not at hand, and no much larger clone is one base apart. The CDR3 regions of human TCRbeta chains were analyzed by immunosequencing. The authors' pipeline ran thus. Repertoire TCRs were checked for matches against a reference library of SARS-CoV-2-specific TCRs that had been generated using the MIRA antigen-specificity platform. Breadth was defined as the fraction of unique TCRs that were SARS-CoV-2-associated. Depth was defined as the fraction of total T cells that were SARS-CoV-2-associated. Using the MIRA data, each spike-specific TCR was assigned both to the spike region to which the TCR was reactive and to a CD4 or CD8 class. Log10-transformed breadth and depth values were compared by one-way ANOVA with Sidak's multiple comparisons tests. This is the immuneACCESS table as TCRdb keeps it, with only in-frame sequences that have V and J called. A part of the clones is gone; compared with another copy, unresolved V genes explain less than half, and the rest is unexplained. The D gene and trimming were derived from the DNA, and the V and J assignments and clone size from that table. The sample table records 120,000 to 150,000 clones; 82% of these occur just once. The biggest ten clones account for 4.1% of the sample.

Explained via the paper, the time point label denotes: baseline before first vaccination. This specimen's treatment or condition label, per the study, means: meningococcal conjugate vaccine given as trial control. Samples from vaccinated people were obtained from the UK trials COV001 and COV002, which included a single-blind randomized controlled phase 2/3 trial of AZD1222 (ChAdOx1 nCoV-19) in healthy adults. For TCRbeta chain sequencing, PBMC samples were collected from trial participants at day 0 and at day 28 after the second dose. This specimen belongs to a study of T cell responses to AZD1222 COVID-19 vaccine (TCRdb year 2021). Broadly, across the study: TCR sequencing was performed for 230 to 250 trial participants, of whom about 200 were given two doses of AZD1222 and 26 were given two doses of MenACWY control vaccine. Enrollment into the trials was organized by age into subgroups of 18-55, 56-69 and 70-plus years, and those subgroups contained approximately 160, 26 and 62 TCR-sequenced participants, respectively. Overall results and qualifications from the work: Because no day 14 peak-response samples were available, repertoires were characterized only after the peak T cell response. Reportedly, almost half of the unique spike-specific TCRs recognized epitopes lying outside the regions that are mutated in the B.1.351 and B.1.1.7 variants. The 56-69-year group was small, and its depth increase did not reach significance, likely because of low power. Most participants were white British and females outnumbered males, and the authors suggested that clonal diversity may have been underestimated. A significant rise in spike-specific TCR breadth and depth was observed after two AZD1222 doses relative to day 0 and relative to MenACWY recipients. Vaccine-associated CD4 TCRs spanned the whole spike protein, with dominant responses in regions 160-218 and 743-854. Only five or six AZD1222 recipients were SARS-CoV-2 seropositive at baseline, limiting conclusions about previously exposed vaccinees.

This receptor was identified in an adult in good health. The starting material was peripheral blood, obtained on day 0 of MenACWY control vaccination.

The nucleotide sequence reads TGTGCCAGCAGCTTAACCCCGGTGCAGGGCACCGGGGAGCTGTTTTTT. This encodes CASSLTPVQGTGELFF. This chain joins TRBV7-3 to TRBJ2-2; TRBD1 is a weak D gene call, 5 bases matching. CDR1 SGHTA and CDR2 FQGTGA were looked up in the germline V gene. The germline ends are 12 bases apart after V is trimmed by 0 bases and J by 4 bases. The CDR3 runs 16 amino acids, cysteine and phenylalanine included. CDR3 DNA is the only sequence kept; it has 48 bases, read in frame from the first base.